This TCR beta chain is drawn from a study of vaccination effects on CD4 cells after COVID-19. ViraFEST used viral peptide pools to expand antigen-specific CD4+ T cells before sequencing. Isolation of CD4+ T cells took place after 10 days of culture. TCRdb keeps only in-frame clones here, not all; method: immunoSEQ multiplex PCR. This table holds 55,000 to 65,000 clones, about four fifths found once. As regards this clone: Its antigen is currently unknown.

This CDR3 is built from 15 residues. In germline, CDR1 is SGHAT, CDR2 FQNNGV. V shed 1 base, J shed 9 bases, and the junction held 5 bases outside the gene matches. This chain uses TRBV11-2 with TRBJ2-1, with 11 bases lining up with TRBD2. This clonotype was sampled from a human donor who received a COVID-19 vaccine. Sequencing was performed on CD4+ T cells from PBMCs cultured with HCoV-229E spike peptides, taken before COVID-19 vaccination. CDR3 in amino acids: CASSLVSGGASEQFF. CDR3 nucleotide sequence: TGTGCCAGCAGCTTAGTTAGCGGGGGGGCCAGTGAGCAGTTCTTC.